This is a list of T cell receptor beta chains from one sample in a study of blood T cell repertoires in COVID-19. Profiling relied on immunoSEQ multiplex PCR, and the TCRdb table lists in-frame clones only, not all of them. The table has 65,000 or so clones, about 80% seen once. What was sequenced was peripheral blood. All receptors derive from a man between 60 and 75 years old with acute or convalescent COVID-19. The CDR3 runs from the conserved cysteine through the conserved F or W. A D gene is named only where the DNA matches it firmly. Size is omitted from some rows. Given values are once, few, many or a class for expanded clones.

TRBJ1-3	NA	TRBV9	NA	CASSLTQGRNTIYF	TGTGCCAGCAGCTTAACTCAGGGAAGGAACACCATATATTTT
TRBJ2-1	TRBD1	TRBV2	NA	CASESRGRSNEQFF	TGTGCCAGCGAGTCCAGGGGGCGTAGCAATGAGCAGTTCTTC
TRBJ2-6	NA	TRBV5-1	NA	CASSLTQVLSGANVLTF	TGCGCCAGCAGCTTAACACAGGTCCTCTCTGGGGCCAACGTCCTGACTTTC
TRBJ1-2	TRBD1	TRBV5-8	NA	CASSFTGVDYGYTF	TGTGCCAGCAGCTTCACAGGGGTAGACTATGGCTACACCTTC
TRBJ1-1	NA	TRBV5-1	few	CASRGEGHLNEAFF	TGCGCCAGCAGAGGAGAAGGACATTTAAATGAAGCTTTCTTT
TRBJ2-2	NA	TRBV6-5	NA	CASKIGLTGAGELFF	TGTGCCAGCAAAATCGGGCTCACAGGAGCCGGGGAGCTGTTTTTT
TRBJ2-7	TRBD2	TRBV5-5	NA	CASSLEPTSGYEQYF	TGTGCCAGCAGCCTGGAGCCGACTAGCGGTTACGAGCAGTACTTC
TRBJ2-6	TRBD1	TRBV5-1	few	CASSLQGARGANVLTF	TGCGCCAGCAGTTTACAGGGGGCGCGGGGGGCCAACGTCCTGACTTTC
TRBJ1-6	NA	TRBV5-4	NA	CASSPGGANSPLHF	TGTGCCAGCAGCCCCGGAGGGGCGAATTCACCCCTCCACTTT
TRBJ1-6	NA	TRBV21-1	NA	CASSIYLTGGNSPLHF	TGTGCCAGCAGCATTTACCTGACAGGCGGTAATTCACCCCTCCACTTT
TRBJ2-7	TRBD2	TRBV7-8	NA	CASSFSGTIPYEQYF	TGTGCCAGCAGCTTCTCCGGGACTATTCCTTACGAGCAGTACTTC
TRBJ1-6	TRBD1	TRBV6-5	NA	CASSKQGTGNSPLHF	TGTGCCAGCAGCAAACAGGGGACCGGTAATTCACCCCTCCACTTT
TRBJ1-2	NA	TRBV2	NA	CASLKAVANYGYTF	TGTGCCAGCCTTAAGGCGGTGGCTAACTATGGCTACACCTTC
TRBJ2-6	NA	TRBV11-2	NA	CASSLGPSSGANVLTF	TGTGCCAGCAGCTTAGGGCCCTCCTCTGGGGCCAACGTCCTGACTTTC
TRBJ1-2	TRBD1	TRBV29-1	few	CSVDSKTGPYGYTF	TGCAGCGTTGATTCCAAGACAGGGCCATATGGCTACACCTTC
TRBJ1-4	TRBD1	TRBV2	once	CASKAGQGNEKLFF	TGTGCCAGCAAGGCGGGACAGGGGAATGAAAAACTGTTTTTT
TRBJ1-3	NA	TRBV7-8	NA	CASSSTGIGNTIYF	TGTGCCAGCAGCTCCACAGGAATTGGAAACACCATATATTTT
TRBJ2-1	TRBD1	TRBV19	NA	CASSAGQGFDEQFF	TGTGCCAGTAGTGCGGGACAGGGGTTCGATGAGCAGTTCTTC
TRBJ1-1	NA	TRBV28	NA	CASSVGGLGENTEAFF	TGTGCCAGCAGTGTCGGGGGGCTTGGGGAGAACACTGAAGCTTTCTTT
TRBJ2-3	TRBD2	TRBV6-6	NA	CASRRTSGTDTQYF	TGTGCCAGCAGGAGGACTAGCGGCACAGATACGCAGTATTTT
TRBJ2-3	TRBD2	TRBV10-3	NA	CAISLAGDSSTDTQYF	TGTGCCATCAGCTTAGCGGGGGATTCTAGCACAGATACGCAGTATTTT
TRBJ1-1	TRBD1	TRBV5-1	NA	CASSLYPGQGILGTEAFF	TGCGCCAGCAGCTTGTATCCTGGACAGGGGATATTAGGCACTGAAGCTTTCTTT
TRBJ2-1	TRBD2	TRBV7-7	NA	CASAGGPYNEQFF	TGTGCCAGCGCGGGGGGCCCCTACAATGAGCAGTTCTTC
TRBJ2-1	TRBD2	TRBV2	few	CASSKPSGGYNEQFF	TGTGCCAGCAGTAAACCTAGCGGGGGGTACAATGAGCAGTTCTTC
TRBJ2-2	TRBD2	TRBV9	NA	CAGSVGRAGLTGELFF	TGTGCCGGCAGCGTTGGGAGGGCAGGGCTCACCGGGGAGCTGTTTTTT
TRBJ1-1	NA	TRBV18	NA	CASSPFTSEGKTTEAFF	TGTGCCAGCTCACCCTTTACGAGCGAGGGTAAGACCACTGAAGCTTTCTTT
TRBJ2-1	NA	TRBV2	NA	CASSDWRYNEQFF	TGTGCCAGCAGTGATTGGAGGTACAATGAGCAGTTCTTC
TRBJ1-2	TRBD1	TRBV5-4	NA	CASSFETGVYGYTF	TGTGCCAGCAGCTTCGAGACAGGGGTTTATGGCTACACCTTC